Here is one TCR beta chain with its context. The clone's antigen remains unknown. No base quality information exists; no much larger clone differs at one position. Explained via the paper, the treatment or condition label denotes: oral pan-JAK inhibitor, 5-10 mg twice daily. Lesional scalp punch biopsies and peripheral blood were collected from alopecia areata patients. PBMCs were isolated by density centrifugation and stained for CD3, CD4 and CD8, after which CD4+ and CD8+ T cells were sorted on a FACSAria. This entry belongs to a study of CD8+ T cells in alopecia areata (dated by TCRdb to between 2018 and 2020). With respect to the entire study: Treated patients were enrolled in an open-label pilot trial of oral tofacitinib at 5 to 10 mg twice daily for moderate-to-severe alopecia areata. Tofacitinib was administered for 6 to 18 months, and 6 months of follow-up off drug were then conducted to assess delayed response and recurrence. For the treated patients, the SALT score, which quantifies what percentage of scalp surface area is affected, served as the measure of disease severity. To study T cell clonal expansion in alopecia areata, the researchers applied high-throughput TCRbeta sequencing to both the C3H/HeJ mouse model and human patients. Scalp tissue and sorted CD4+ and CD8+ peripheral blood T cells from patchy and totalis/universalis alopecia areata patients and from healthy controls were covered by human TCRbeta sequencing. Biopsies were taken from tofacitinib-treated patients at baseline and at 4 and 24 weeks of treatment, and a later scalp biopsy was taken in several of the tofacitinib-treated patients. Scalp clonality was compared among normal scalp (n=4), patchy alopecia areata scalp (n=8), and alopecia totalis/universalis scalp (n=8). RNA was extracted with the PAXgene miRNA kit for fixed scalp, the miRNeasy kit for PBMCs, and the RNeasy kit for mouse skin. TCRbeta CDR3 regions were amplified by immunoSEQ multiplex PCR using 35 Vbeta forward and 13 Jbeta reverse primers. Overall results and qualifications from the work: Many expanded lesional clones were found to persist in scalp and blood during tofacitinib treatment, and relapse after treatment cessation may be partly explained by this persistence. Scalp clonality and the number of expanded CD8+ clones among the top 100 scalp clones were significantly decreased by tofacitinib. Higher clonality and more expanded CD8+ clones were observed in lesional scalp than in normal scalp, particularly in alopecia totalis/universalis, a finding suggestive of antigenic drive. Shared TCR sequences between patients were less evident than in mice, which may be partly attributable to HLA diversity in the patient population. Unlike mouse skin, where gammadelta T cells dominate, normal human skin contains resident alphabeta T cells that get sequenced too, which complicates analysis of the scalp TCR repertoire. Because the treated cohort was small and had only one nonresponder, larger studies are needed to examine links between baseline CD8+ expansion and response.

The library was prepared using the immunoSEQ multiplex PCR assay. RNA was extracted from all samples and reverse transcribed into cDNA as template for TCR sequencing. SuperScript III was used for first-strand cDNA synthesis, primed with a 2:1 mix of oligo-dT and random hexamers. A synthetic immune receptor repertoire was used to measure amplification bias, and any remaining bias was corrected computationally. For the original study's pipeline: After raw reads were preprocessed to remove errors, the CDR3 was defined following IMGT conventions as running from the conserved cysteine to phenylalanine. To get clonality, Shannon entropy was normalized by log2 of the number of productive unique TCRs and the result was subtracted from 1. Whether scalp clones were CD4 or CD8 was inferred by matching scalp TCRbeta sequences against CD4 and CD8 repertoires sorted from blood. Not all clones reach the TCRdb copy of this immuneACCESS table, which keeps in-frame sequences only. Checked studies attribute under half of the gap to unresolved V genes and leave the rest unexplained. Clone size and V and J calls were adopted from that table, with D and trimming inferred from the DNA. In all, the sample holds 150,000 to 200,000 clones, and around 60% of those were seen once. The top ten clones comprise 1.3% of the sample.

There are 14 amino acids in the CDR3, from cysteine to phenylalanine inclusive. The kept DNA is CDR3 alone, 42 bases in frame from the first base. V lost 6 bases and J lost 1 base, and the count of bases not matched to a germline gene is 8. As encoded in the germline V gene, CDR1 is SQVTM while CDR2 is ANQGSEA. The sequence joins TRBV29-1 to TRBJ2-7; 8 central nucleotides agree with TRBD1. This TCR was recovered from a human donor with alopecia areata. The starting material was CD4+ T cells sorted from blood, obtained between weeks 49 and 50, from a patient treated with tofacitinib. In nucleotides, the sequence is TGCAGCGTCCGAGCCGGGACAGGTTCCTACGAGCAGTACTTC. It is translated as CSVRAGTGSYEQYF.